This T cell receptor beta chain was retrieved from a study of shared clonotypes between healthy human individuals. Assay: immunoSEQ multiplex PCR; the TCRdb copy retains only in-frame clones and omits some. The sample has under 2,500,000 clones, roughly 95% seen once. Looked up from germline, CDR1 is SNHLY and CDR2 is FYNNEI. There are 13 residues in the CDR3. V lost 4 bases and J lost 14; bases outside the gene matches: 10. The sequence came from a man between 18 and 35 years old in good health. The sample comprised naive CD4+ T cells sorted from blood. The subset was: CD45RA+ positively selected. This chain uses TRBV2 with TRBJ2-5; 10 positions agree with TRBD2. Written as DNA, the CDR3 is TGTGCCAGCAGTGGAACTAGCGGGGTCCGACGATACTTC. Residues: CASSGTSGVRRYF.